This TCR beta chain was sequenced during a study of tumor-infiltrating lymphocytes in primary liver carcinoma (dated by TCRdb to about 2017). Background on the whole study: Surgical resection was performed in China between November 2015 and 2016 on several patients with histopathologically diagnosed primary liver carcinoma. Hepatocellular carcinoma (four) or combined HCC and intrahepatic cholangiocarcinoma (one) was present in the five patients, who were three men and two women aged 30 to 69 years. The five patients had tumors of stage T1-T3 N0M0, with maximum diameters ranging from 4.2 to 10 cm. Each sample produced roughly 3.65 to 7.5 million productive TCRbeta reads, and read depth showed no significant difference between tissue types. TCRbeta repertoire sequencing, expression microarrays and whole-exome sequencing were combined in the study across five regions of each liver tumor, with adjacent normal tissue and blood also included. A total of about 35 specimens from 5 patients, comprising some 25 tumor regions, 5 adjacent noncancerous liver tissues and 5 peripheral blood samples, were covered by TCRbeta repertoire sequencing. High reproducibility was observed for the technical replicate repertoires, with mean shared-clone rates approximately 0.9 and correlation coefficients above 0.98. The paper's findings and limits, for the study overall: Only a few patients were included in the study, and the authors note that the findings should be validated in a larger study. Bulk unsorted samples precluded comparing CD4+ and CD8+ T cell repertoires. Only the TCR beta chain was sequenced, so true repertoire diversity is likely underestimated because unpaired alpha chains were not captured. Compared with blood, tumors had a significantly larger share of the repertoire taken up by the top 250 clones (p = 0.039). Pairs of tumor regions showed greater repertoire overlap (mean around 35%) than tumor-adjacent pairs (roughly 17%) or tumor-blood pairs (roughly 14%), which is consistent with antigen-driven expansion.

A constant-region primer and ProtoScript II reverse transcriptase were used to reverse-transcribe TCRbeta-specific cDNA from around 530 ng total RNA. Construction of the TCRbeta libraries relied on three nested rounds of multiplex PCR, following a slightly modified ARM-PCR procedure. Multiplex TRBV1-TRBV30 forward primers and a Cbeta reverse primer were used in the first two PCR rounds, each of which was run for 9 to 11 cycles. Sample barcodes and Illumina adapters were added in a final 25-cycle PCR with Deep VentR polymerase. Before sequencing, amplicons between 200 and 500 bp were purified from gel using a QIAquick gel extraction kit. The TCRbeta amplicons were sequenced with 250-bp paired-end reads on an Illumina HiSeq 2500. As for the original processing: Trimmomatic v0.33 was used to quality-trim the reads, and FLASH v1.2.11 was used to merge paired reads so that full CDR3 sequences could be recovered. V, D and J germline segments were assigned to the rearranged TCRbeta sequences using MiGEC v1.2.1b. Clonotype statistics, along with Shannon-Wiener diversity indices, were calculated using VDJtools v1.0.0. To reduce sampling bias, subsequent analyses other than the diversity analysis used only the 250 most abundant clonotypes in each sample. In-frame beta chains were kept once TCRdb had trimmed the public reads at Q25 with fastp and called clones with MiXCR. Rows are unified per CDR3 protein, each entry keeping the most common DNA and genes. The V and J calls follow TCRdb's processing rather than the paper's. Counted in this sample were some 190,000 distinct CDR3 sequences; 50% to 75% of them appeared once. The ten biggest clones cover around 68% of the sample.

Turning to this clonotype: No cognate antigen has been identified for it. Sequence at one end of the junction differs from germline and may be a read error.

In the germline V gene, CDR1 corresponds to MNHNS and CDR2 to SASEGT. The CDR3 sequence holds 14 residues, the cysteine and phenylalanine included. Of all the DNA, just the CDR3 is kept, 42 bases in frame from base 1. TRIzol reagent was used to extract blood RNA from unsorted whole blood, while the DNeasy Blood & Tissue kit provided the germline DNA. Patients had chronic HBV infection and were treatment-naive at sampling. Approximately 3.9 milliliters of peripheral blood were collected into K2EDTA tubes before surgery. The sequence was collected from a man aged 35-49 years with primary liver carcinoma and hepatitis B virus infection. The source material was peripheral blood. The V and J genes are TRBV6-1 and TRBJ2-7; the D gene is perhaps TRBD2, from 6 matching bases. The DNA reads as follows: TGTGTCAGCAGTGAGGGACTTGGAGCCTACGAGCAGTACTTC. Its translation reads: CVSSEGLGAYEQYF.